Reported below is one T cell receptor beta chain. This entry comes from a study of T cell changes during pregnancy in multiple sclerosis. TCRdb keeps only in-frame clones here, not all; method: immunoSEQ multiplex PCR. The sample lists roughly 89,000 clones, approximately 95% seen once, with 4.3% in the top ten. V was pared by 5 bases and J by 1 base, with 2 bases between. CDR1 is SGHAT and CDR2 is FQNNGV in the germline V gene. This CDR3 is 12 amino acids long. This TCR came from a female donor with multiple sclerosis, enrolled in a pregnancy study. The chain has TRBV11-2 and TRBJ2-2; D not certain. The input for sequencing was peripheral blood, taken in the first trimester of pregnancy. Written as DNA, the CDR3 is TGTGCCAGCAGCCAGAACACCGGGGAGCTGTTTTTT. This translates into CASSQNTGELFF.